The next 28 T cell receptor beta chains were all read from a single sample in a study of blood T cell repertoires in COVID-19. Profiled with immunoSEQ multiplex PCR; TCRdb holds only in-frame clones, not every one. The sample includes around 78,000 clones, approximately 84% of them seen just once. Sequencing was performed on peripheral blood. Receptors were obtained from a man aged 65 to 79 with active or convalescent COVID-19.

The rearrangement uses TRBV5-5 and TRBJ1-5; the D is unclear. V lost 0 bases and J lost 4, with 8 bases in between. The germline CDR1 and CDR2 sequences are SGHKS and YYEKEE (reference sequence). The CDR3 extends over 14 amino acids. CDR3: CASSLGRVNQPQHF. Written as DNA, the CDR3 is TGTGCCAGCAGCTTGGGGAGGGTTAATCAGCCCCAGCATTTT.

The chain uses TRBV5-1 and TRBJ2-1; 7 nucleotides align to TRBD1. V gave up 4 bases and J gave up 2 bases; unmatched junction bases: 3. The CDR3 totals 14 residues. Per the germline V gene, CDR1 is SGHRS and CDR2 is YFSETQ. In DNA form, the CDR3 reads TGCGCCAGCAGCCCTGACAGGGCCTACAATGAGCAGTTCTTC. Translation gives CASSPDRAYNEQFF.

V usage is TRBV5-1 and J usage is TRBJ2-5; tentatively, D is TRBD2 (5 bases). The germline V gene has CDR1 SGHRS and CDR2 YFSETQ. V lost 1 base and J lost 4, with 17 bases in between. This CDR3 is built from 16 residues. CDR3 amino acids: CASSLRPTEAGETQYF. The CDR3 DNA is TGCGCCAGCAGCTTGAGACCGACGGAGGCGGGAGAGACCCAGTACTTC. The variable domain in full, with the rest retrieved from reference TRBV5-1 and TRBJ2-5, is KAGVTQTPRYLIKTRGQQVTLSCSPISGHRSVSWYQQTPGQGLQFLFEYFSETQRNKGNFPGRFSGRQFSNSRSEMNVSTLELGDSALYLCASSLRPTEAGETQYFGPGTRLLVL.

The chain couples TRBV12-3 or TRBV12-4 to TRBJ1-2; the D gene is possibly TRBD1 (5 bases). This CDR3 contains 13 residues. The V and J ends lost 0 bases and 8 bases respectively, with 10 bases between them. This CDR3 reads CASSLAWGEGYTF. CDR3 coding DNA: TGTGCCAGCAGTTTAGCGTGGGGGGAAGGCTACACCTTC.

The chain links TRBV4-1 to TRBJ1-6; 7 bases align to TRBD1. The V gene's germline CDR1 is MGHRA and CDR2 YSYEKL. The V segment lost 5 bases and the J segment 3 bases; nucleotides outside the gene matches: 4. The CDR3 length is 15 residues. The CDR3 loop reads CASSGRDSYNSPLHF. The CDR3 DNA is TGCGCCAGCAGCGGACGGGACAGCTATAATTCACCCCTCCACTTT.

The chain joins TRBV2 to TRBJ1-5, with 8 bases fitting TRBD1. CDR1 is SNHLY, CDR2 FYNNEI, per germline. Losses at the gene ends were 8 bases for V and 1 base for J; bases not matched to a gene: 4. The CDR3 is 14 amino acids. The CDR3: CASQDRASNQPQHF. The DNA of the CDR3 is TGTGCCAGCCAGGACAGGGCGAGCAATCAGCCCCAGCATTTT.

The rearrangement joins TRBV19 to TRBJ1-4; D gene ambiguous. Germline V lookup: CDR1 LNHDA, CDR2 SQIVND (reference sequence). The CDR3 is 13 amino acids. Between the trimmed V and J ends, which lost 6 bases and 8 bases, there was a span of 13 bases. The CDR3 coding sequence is TGTGCCAGTAGCTACTCGAGGAGGGAAAAACTGTTTTTT. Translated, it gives CASSYSRREKLFF.

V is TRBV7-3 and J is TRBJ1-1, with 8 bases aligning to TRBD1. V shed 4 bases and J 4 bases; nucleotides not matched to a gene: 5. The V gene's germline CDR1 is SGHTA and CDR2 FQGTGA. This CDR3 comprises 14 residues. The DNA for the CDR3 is TGTGCCAGCAGCTCAACAGGACAGGGCACTGAAGCTTTCTTT. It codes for CASSSTGQGTEAFF.

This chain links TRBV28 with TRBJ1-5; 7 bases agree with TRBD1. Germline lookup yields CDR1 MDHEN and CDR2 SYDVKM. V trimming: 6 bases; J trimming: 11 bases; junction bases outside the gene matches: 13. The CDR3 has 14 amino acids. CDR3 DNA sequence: TGTGCCAGCAGCCAAGGGAACTTCGACAGGGCCCAGCATTTT. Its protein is CASSQGNFDRAQHF. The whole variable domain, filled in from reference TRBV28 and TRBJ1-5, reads DVKVTQSSRYLVKRTGEKVFLECVQDMDHENMFWYRQDPGLGLRLIYFSYDVKMKEKGDIPEGYSVSREKKERFSLILESASTNQTSMYLCASSQGNFDRAQHFGDGTRLSIL.

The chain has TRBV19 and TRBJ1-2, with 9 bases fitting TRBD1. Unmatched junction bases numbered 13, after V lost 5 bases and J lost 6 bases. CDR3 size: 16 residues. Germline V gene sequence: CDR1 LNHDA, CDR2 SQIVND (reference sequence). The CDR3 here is CASSAFPGQGGDGYTF. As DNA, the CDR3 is TGTGCCAGTAGTGCTTTTCCGGGACAGGGAGGTGATGGCTACACCTTC.

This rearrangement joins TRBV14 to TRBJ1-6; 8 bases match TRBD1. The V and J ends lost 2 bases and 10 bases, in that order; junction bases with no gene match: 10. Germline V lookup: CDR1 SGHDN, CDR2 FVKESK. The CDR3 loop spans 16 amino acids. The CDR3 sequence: CASSQRTGTVGSPLHF. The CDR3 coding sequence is TGTGCCAGCAGCCAACGGACAGGGACGGTCGGCTCACCCCTCCACTTT.

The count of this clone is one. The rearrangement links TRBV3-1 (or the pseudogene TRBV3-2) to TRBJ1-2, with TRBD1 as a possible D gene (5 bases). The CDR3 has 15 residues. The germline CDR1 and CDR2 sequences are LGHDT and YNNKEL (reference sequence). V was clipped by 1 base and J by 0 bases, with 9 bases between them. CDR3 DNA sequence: TGTGCCAGCAGCCAAGGACAGATTGCTAACTATGGCTACACCTTC. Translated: CASSQGQIANYGYTF.

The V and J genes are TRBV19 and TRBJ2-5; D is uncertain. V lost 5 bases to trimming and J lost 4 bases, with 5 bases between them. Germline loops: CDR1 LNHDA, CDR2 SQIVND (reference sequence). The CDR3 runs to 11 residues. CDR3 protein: CASSARETQYF. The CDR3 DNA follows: TGTGCCAGTAGTGCCAGAGAGACCCAGTACTTC.

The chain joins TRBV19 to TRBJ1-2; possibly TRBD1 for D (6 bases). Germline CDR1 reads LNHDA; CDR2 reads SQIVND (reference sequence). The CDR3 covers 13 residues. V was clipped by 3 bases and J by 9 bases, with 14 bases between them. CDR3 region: CASSINRDGRYTF. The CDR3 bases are TGTGCCAGTAGTATTAACAGGGACGGACGCTACACCTTC.

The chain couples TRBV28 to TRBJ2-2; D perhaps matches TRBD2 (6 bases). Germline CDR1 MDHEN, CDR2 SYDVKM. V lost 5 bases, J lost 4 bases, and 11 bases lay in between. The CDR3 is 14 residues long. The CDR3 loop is CASSQLEGTGELFF. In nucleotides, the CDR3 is TGTGCCAGCAGTCAGTTGGAGGGCACCGGGGAGCTGTTTTTT.

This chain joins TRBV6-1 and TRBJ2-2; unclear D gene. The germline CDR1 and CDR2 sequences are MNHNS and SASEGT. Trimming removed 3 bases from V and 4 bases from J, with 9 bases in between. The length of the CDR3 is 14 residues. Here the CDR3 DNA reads TGTGCCAGCAGTGACCAGTCTTTCACCGGGGAGCTGTTTTTT. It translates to CASSDQSFTGELFF.

CDR3 amino acids: CASSWGGYEAFF. The CDR3 DNA reads as TGTGCCAGCAGTTGGGGGGGCTATGAAGCTTTCTTT. The chain couples TRBV6-2 or TRBV6-3 to TRBJ1-1; tentative D call: TRBD1 (6 bases). V dropped 4 bases and J dropped 7 bases, with 10 bases sitting between them. Germline-derived CDR1 and CDR2 are MNHEY and SVGEGT. CDR3 length: 12 amino acids.

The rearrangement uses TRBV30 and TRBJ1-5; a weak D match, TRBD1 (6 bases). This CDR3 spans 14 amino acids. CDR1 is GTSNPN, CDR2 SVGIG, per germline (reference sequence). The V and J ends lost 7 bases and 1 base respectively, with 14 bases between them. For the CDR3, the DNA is TGTGCCTACCGGACAGCGGGGAGCAATCAGCCCCAGCATTTT. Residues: CAYRTAGSNQPQHF.

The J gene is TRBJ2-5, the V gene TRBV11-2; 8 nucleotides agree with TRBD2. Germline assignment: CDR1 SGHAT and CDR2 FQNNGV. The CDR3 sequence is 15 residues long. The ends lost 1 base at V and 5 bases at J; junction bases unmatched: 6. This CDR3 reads CASSLVGTRGETQYF. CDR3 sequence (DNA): TGTGCCAGCAGCTTAGTAGGGACTAGAGGGGAGACCCAGTACTTC.

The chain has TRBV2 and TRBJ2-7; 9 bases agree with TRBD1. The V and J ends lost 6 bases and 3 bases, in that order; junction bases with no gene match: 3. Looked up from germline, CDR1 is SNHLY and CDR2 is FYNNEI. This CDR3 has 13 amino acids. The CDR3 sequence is CASRWDRDYEQYF. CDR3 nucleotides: TGTGCCAGCAGATGGGACAGGGACTACGAGCAGTACTTC.

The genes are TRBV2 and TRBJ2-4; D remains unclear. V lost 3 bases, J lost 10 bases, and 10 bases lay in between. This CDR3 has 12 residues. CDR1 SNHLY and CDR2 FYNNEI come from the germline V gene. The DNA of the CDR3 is TGTGCCAGCAGTGAGCGTCAGGCTATTCAGTACTTC. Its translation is CASSERQAIQYF.

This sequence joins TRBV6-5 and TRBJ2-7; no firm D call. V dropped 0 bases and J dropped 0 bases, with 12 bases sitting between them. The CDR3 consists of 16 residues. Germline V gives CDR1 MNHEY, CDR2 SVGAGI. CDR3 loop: CASSYSMAESSYEQYF. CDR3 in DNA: TGTGCCAGCAGTTACTCGATGGCAGAATCCTCCTACGAGCAGTACTTC.

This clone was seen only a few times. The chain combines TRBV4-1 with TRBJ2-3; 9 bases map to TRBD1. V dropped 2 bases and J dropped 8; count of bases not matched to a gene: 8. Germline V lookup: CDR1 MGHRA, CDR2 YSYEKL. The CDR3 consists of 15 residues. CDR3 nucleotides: TGCGCCAGCAGCCAACCATACAGGGGGCAGGGTACGCAGTATTTT. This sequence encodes CASSQPYRGQGTQYF.

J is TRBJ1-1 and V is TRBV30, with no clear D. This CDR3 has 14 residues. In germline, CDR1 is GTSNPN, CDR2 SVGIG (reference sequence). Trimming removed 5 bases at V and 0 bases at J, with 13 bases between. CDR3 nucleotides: TGTGCCTGGCAAACCGGGAATTTGAACACTGAAGCTTTCTTT. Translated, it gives CAWQTGNLNTEAFF.

CDR3: CASSLEASGNSLQYF. The CDR3 DNA follows: TGTGCCAGCAGCTTAGAGGCTAGCGGGAACTCGTTGCAGTACTTC. This chain connects TRBV11-2 to TRBJ2-7, with 9 bases aligning to TRBD2. The V and J ends lost 0 bases and 9 bases, in that order; junction bases with no gene match: 9. CDR1 and CDR2 (germline): SGHAT, FQNNGV. CDR3 size: 15 residues.

Written as DNA, the CDR3 is TGTGCCAGCAGTTCGGCAGGAAACTATGGCTACACCTTC. Translating it yields CASSSAGNYGYTF. The chain links TRBV12-3 or TRBV12-4 to TRBJ1-2; D uncertain. The CDR3 totals 13 residues. Trimming stripped 4 bases from V and 2 bases from J, with 8 bases between.

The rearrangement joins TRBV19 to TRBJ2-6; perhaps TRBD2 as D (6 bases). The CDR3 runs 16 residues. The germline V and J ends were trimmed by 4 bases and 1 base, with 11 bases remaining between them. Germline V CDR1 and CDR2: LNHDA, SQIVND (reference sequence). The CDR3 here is CASSRGRPSGANVLTF. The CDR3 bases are TGTGCCAGTAGTAGGGGGAGGCCTTCTGGGGCCAACGTCCTGACTTTC.

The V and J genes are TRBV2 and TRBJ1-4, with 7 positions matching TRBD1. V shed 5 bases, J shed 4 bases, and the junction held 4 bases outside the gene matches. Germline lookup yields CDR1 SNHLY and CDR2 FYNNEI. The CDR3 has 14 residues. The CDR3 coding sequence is TGTGCCAGCAGTTATCAGGGGGTTAATGAAAAACTGTTTTTT. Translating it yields CASSYQGVNEKLFF.